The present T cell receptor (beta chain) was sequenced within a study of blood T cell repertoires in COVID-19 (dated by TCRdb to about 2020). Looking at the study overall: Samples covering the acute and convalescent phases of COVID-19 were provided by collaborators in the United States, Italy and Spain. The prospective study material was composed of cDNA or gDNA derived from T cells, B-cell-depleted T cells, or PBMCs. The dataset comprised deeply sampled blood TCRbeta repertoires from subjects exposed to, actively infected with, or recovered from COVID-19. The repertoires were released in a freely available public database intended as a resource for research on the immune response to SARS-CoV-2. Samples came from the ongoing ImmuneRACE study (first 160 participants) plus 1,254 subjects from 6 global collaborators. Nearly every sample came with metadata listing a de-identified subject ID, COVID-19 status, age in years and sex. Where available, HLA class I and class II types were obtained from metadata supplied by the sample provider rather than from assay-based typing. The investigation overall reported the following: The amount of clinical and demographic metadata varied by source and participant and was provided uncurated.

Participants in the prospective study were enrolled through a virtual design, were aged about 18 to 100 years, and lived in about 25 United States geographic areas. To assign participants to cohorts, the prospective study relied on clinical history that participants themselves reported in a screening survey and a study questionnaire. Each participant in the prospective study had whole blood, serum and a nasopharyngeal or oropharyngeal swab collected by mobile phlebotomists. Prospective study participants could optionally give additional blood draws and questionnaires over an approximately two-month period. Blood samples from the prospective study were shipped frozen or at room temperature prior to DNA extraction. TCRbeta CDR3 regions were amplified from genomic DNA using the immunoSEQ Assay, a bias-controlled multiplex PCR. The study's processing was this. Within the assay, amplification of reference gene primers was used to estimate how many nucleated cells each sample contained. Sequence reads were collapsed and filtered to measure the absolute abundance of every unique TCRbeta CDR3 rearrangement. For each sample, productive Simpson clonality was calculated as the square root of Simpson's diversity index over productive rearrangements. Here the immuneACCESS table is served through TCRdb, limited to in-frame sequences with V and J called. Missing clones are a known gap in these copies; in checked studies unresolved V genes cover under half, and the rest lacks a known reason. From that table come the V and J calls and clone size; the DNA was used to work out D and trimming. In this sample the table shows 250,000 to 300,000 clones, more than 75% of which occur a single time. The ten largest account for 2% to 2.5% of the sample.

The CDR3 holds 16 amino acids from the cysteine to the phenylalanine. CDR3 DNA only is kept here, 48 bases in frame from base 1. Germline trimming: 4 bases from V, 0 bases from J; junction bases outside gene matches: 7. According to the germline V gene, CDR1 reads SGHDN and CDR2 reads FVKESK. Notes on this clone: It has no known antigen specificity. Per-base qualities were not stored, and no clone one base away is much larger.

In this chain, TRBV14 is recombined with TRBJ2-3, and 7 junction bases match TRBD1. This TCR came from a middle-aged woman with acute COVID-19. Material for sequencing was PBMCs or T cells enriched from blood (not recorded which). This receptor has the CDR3 CASSRRQGSSTDTQYF. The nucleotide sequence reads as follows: TGTGCCAGCAGCCGTCGACAGGGCTCTAGCACAGATACGCAGTATTTT. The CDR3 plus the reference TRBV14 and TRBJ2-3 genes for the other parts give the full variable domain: EAGVTQFPSHSVIEKGQTVTLRCDPISGHDNLYWYRRVMGKEIKFLLHFVKESKQDESGMPNNRFLAERTGGTYSTLKVQPAELEDSGVYFCASSRRQGSSTDTQYFGPGTRLTVL.